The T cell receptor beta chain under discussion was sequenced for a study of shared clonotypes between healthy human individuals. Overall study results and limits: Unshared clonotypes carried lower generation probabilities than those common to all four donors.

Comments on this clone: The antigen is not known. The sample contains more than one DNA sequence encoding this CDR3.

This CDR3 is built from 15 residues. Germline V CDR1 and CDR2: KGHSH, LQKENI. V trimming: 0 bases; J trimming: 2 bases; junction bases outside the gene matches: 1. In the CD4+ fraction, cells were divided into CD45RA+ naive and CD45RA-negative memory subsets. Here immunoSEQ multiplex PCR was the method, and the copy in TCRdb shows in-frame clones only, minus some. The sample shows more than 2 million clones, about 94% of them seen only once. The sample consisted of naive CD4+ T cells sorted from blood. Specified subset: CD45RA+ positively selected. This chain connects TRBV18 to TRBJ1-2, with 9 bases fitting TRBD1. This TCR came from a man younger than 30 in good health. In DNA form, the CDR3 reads TGTGCCAGCTCACCACCGGACAGGGGAAACTATGGCTACACCTTC. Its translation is CASSPPDRGNYGYTF.